This entry concerns a single T cell receptor beta chain. No antigen is known for it. Clones were sequenced by immunoSEQ multiplex PCR, and TCRdb holds only the in-frame ones, with some missing. The table records 60,000 or so clones, almost 95% of them present only once. This specimen comes from a study of OX40 agonist ivuxolimab in advanced cancers. On the study more broadly: Ivuxolimab was administered intravenously to patients at 0.01 to 10 mg/kg every 2 weeks. Two patients with cutaneous melanoma and one with hepatocellular carcinoma, three in total, showed partial responses. The eligibility criteria allowed prior anti-PD-1, anti-PD-L1 or anti-CTLA-4 therapy, and 30% to 40% had some. The study, taken as a whole, reports: Average numbers of expanded clones were greater in CD8+ T cells than in CD4+.

V dropped 5 bases and J dropped 5 bases, with 9 bases sitting between them. The CDR3 extends over 12 amino acids. CDR1 is MNHEY and CDR2 is SMNVEV in the germline V gene (reference sequence). The sequence came from an adult with an advanced solid tumor such as melanoma, head and neck, liver or kidney cancer. The sample here was CD4+ or CD8+ T cells sorted from blood, taken in a trial of the OX40 agonist ivuxolimab. The chain combines TRBV27 with TRBJ2-5; D ambiguous. CDR3 sequence (DNA): TGTGCCAGCAGTCGACTGGGGGAGACCCAGTACTTC. This translates into CASSRLGETQYF.